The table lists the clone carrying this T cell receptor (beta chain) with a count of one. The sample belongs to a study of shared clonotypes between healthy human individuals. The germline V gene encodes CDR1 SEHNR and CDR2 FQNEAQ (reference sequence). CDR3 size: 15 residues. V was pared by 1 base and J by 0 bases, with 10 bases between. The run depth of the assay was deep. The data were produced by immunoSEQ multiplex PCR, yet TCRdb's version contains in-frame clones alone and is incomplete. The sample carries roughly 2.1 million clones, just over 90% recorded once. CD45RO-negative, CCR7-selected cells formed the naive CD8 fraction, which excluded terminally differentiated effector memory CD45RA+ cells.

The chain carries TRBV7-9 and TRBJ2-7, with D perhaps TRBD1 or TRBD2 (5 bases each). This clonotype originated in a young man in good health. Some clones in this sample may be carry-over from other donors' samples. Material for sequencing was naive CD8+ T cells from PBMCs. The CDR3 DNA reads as TGTGCCAGCAGCTTAGGGGACGGGCCCTCCTACGAGCAGTACTTC. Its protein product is CASSLGDGPSYEQYF.